These 23 T cell receptor beta chains share one sample of origin, sequenced in a study of blood T cell repertoires in COVID-19. Assay: immunoSEQ multiplex PCR; the TCRdb copy retains only in-frame clones and omits some. The table lists over 100,000 clones, roughly 87% of them singletons. Specimen: peripheral blood. These receptors were taken from a man aged 45 to 65 with active COVID-19.

The V gene is TRBV7-8, the J gene TRBJ2-7, with TRBD1 identical over 7 bases. Trimming cost V 5 bases and J 3 bases; bases outside gene matches: 4. In germline, CDR1 is SGHVS, CDR2 FQNEAQ. This CDR3 has 13 amino acids. The CDR3 bases are TGTGCCAGCAGCAACAGGGGCCGCTACGAGCAGTACTTC. This gives the protein CASSNRGRYEQYF.

The V gene is TRBV2, the J gene TRBJ1-6, with D uncertain. This CDR3 has 11 amino acids. Germline V CDR1 and CDR2: SNHLY, FYNNEI. V was shortened by 10 bases and J by 9 bases, with 10 bases between the two germline ends. The DNA for the CDR3 is TGTGCCACCAACGGAGGTTCACCCCTCCACTTT. Amino acid sequence: CATNGGSPLHF.

V gene TRBV7-2 combines with J gene TRBJ2-2; D is unclear. The V end lost 2 bases, the J end lost 6 bases, and 16 bases lay between the germline ends. This CDR3 has 16 amino acids. CDR1 SGHTA and CDR2 FQGNSA come from the germline V gene. This chain's CDR3 is CASSLNPALSAGELFF. The CDR3 DNA is TGTGCCAGCAGCTTAAATCCAGCCTTAAGCGCCGGGGAGCTGTTTTTT.

The chain employs TRBV5-1 and TRBJ2-1, with 12 positions matching TRBD2. The V segment lost 4 bases and the J segment 7 bases; nucleotides outside the gene matches: 9. Germline V gene data show CDR1 as SGHRS and CDR2 as YFSETQ. The CDR3 length is 16 residues. The CDR3 protein is CASSPRTSGEGNEQFF. The CDR3 region has the DNA TGCGCCAGCAGCCCACGGACTAGCGGGGAGGGGAATGAGCAGTTCTTC.

This clone has only one observation. The rearrangement uses TRBV7-2 and TRBJ2-1, with TRBD2 matching over 12 bases. Germline V gives CDR1 SGHTA, CDR2 FQGNSA. V lost 0 bases and J lost 13; bases outside the gene matches: 7. This CDR3 spans 15 amino acids. The CDR3 nucleotides are TGTGCCAGCAGCTTAGCCGGCTCTAGCGGGGGGGCCCAGTTCTTC. Protein: CASSLAGSSGGAQFF.

In regard to this clone: The limits of the CDR3 on the DNA are not certain, so only TCRdb's listed CDR3 is given. The chain is built from TRBV11-2 and TRBJ2-7; no DNA check was done on the table's D call, TRBD1. The CDR3 length equals 13 residues, ends included. In germline, CDR1 is SGHAT, CDR2 FQNNGV. The CDR3 loop is CASSPVGTGAEYF.

The chain recombines TRBV7-9 with TRBJ2-5; 7 bases are shared with TRBD2. V lost 2 bases to trimming and J lost 5 bases; unmatched junction nucleotides: 5. Germline CDR1 reads SEHNR; CDR2 reads FQNEAQ (reference sequence). The CDR3 totals 14 residues. The CDR3 here is CASSLNLAVETQYF. The CDR3 coding sequence is TGTGCCAGCAGCTTAAACCTAGCGGTGGAGACCCAGTACTTC.

This clone has a single count. The V gene is TRBV24-1, the J gene TRBJ2-1; a possible D gene is TRBD2 (7 bases). CDR3 length: 16 residues. V was pared by 3 bases and J by 3 bases, with 14 bases between. Germline assignment: CDR1 KGHDR and CDR2 SFDVKD. The CDR3 coding sequence is TGTGCCACCAGTGATCCTCGGGGGGCAAACTACAATGAGCAGTTCTTC. It encodes CATSDPRGANYNEQFF.

The chain combines TRBV6-2 or TRBV6-3 with TRBJ1-6; 8 positions agree with TRBD1. CDR1 is MNHEY and CDR2 is SVGEGT in the germline V gene. V was pared by 2 bases and J by 0 bases, with 6 bases of the junction left unmatched. The CDR3 is 18 residues long. The CDR3 region is CASSYLGQASSYNSPLHF. CDR3 nucleotide sequence: TGTGCCAGCAGTTACCTGGGACAGGCGAGCTCCTATAATTCACCCCTCCACTTT.

For the CDR3, the DNA is TGTGCCAGCAGGCTATCAGGGGTAGTCGAGCAGTACTTC. Amino acids: CASRLSGVVEQYF. The genes are TRBV12-3 or TRBV12-4 and TRBJ2-7; possibly TRBD1 for D (6 bases). The CDR3 is made up of 13 amino acids. Trimming pared 6 bases from V and 6 bases from J, leaving 15 bases between.

The rearrangement joins TRBV6-1 to TRBJ1-2, with D unclear. Trimming shortened V by 2 bases and J by 6 bases, and 10 bases separated the two germline ends. The CDR3 is made up of 13 amino acids. The germline V gene has CDR1 MNHNS and CDR2 SASEGT. In DNA form, the CDR3 reads TGTGCCAGCAGTGAAACCGTTTCTAATGGCTACACCTTC. Amino acid sequence: CASSETVSNGYTF.

This sequence joins TRBV10-3 and TRBJ1-1; 11 bases match TRBD1. After removal of 4 bases from V and 0 bases from J, the junction contained 10 bases not matched to a gene. The CDR3 is 18 residues long. CDR1 is ENHRY and CDR2 is SYGVKD in the germline V gene. The CDR3, as DNA: TGTGCCATCAGTGGACCCGGCGGACAGGGGGCAATGAACACTGAAGCTTTCTTT. It is translated as CAISGPGGQGAMNTEAFF.

This rearrangement joins TRBV11-2 to TRBJ2-7; 7 positions match TRBD1. The J segment lost 3 bases and the V segment lost 5 bases, leaving 13 bases of the junction unmatched. The CDR3 runs to 16 residues. Germline values: CDR1 SGHAT, CDR2 FQNNGV. The CDR3 sequence is CASSTRTGPTYYEQYF. In DNA form, the CDR3 reads TGTGCCAGCAGCACACGGACAGGACCTACCTACTACGAGCAGTACTTC. Drawing the rest from reference TRBV11-2 and TRBJ2-7, the complete variable domain is EAGVAQSPRYKIIEKRQSVAFWCNPISGHATLYWYQQILGQGPKLLIQFQNNGVVDDSQLPKDRFSAERLKGVDSTLKIQPAKLEDSAVYLCASSTRTGPTYYEQYFGPGTRLTVT.

V gene TRBV6-5 combines with J gene TRBJ1-5, with 8 bases fitting TRBD1. CDR3 length: 13 amino acids. V gave up 8 bases and J gave up 4 bases; unmatched junction bases: 4. The V gene's germline CDR1 is MNHEY and CDR2 SVGAGI. The DNA of the CDR3 is TGTGCCAGCTCGGACAGGGAGAATCAGCCCCAGCATTTT. It yields the protein CASSDRENQPQHF.

The chain couples TRBV18 to TRBJ1-6; no reliable D call. The V end was cut by 4 bases, the J end by 7 bases, with 14 bases between. In germline, CDR1 is KGHSH, CDR2 LQKENI. This CDR3 region has 15 residues. CDR3 sequence reads: CASSLGGVLNSPLHF. The CDR3 nucleotides read TGTGCCAGCTCACTAGGCGGGGTTCTAAATTCACCCCTCCACTTT.

The chain uses TRBV7-2 and TRBJ2-1; 14 bases are a match to TRBD2. The junction had 2 bases not matched to a gene; V was cut back by 4 bases and J by 6 bases. The CDR3 is 15 amino acids. Looked up from germline, CDR1 is SGHTA and CDR2 is FQGNSA. The DNA of the CDR3 is TGTGCCAGCAGCTCGGGACTAGCGGGGGTCAATGAGCAGTTCTTC. Its protein product is CASSSGLAGVNEQFF.

This chain links TRBV19 with TRBJ1-5, with D perhaps TRBD1 (5 bases). Germline V lookup: CDR1 LNHDA, CDR2 SQIVND (reference sequence). There are 13 residues in the CDR3. V lost 3 bases and J 6 bases, leaving 9 bases between the germline ends. The CDR3 DNA reads TGTGCCAGTAGTATGGCGGGGGTTCAGCCCCAGCATTTT. Translation gives CASSMAGVQPQHF.

This clone was observed a single time. This chain links TRBV11-2 with TRBJ2-3, with 13 bases matching TRBD2. This CDR3 region has 17 residues. The V and J ends lost 5 bases and 1 base, in that order; junction bases with no gene match: 6. Germline lookup yields CDR1 SGHAT and CDR2 FQNNGV. The CDR3 reads CASSRTSGGSRTDTQYF. In nucleotides, the CDR3 is TGTGCCAGCAGCCGGACTAGCGGGGGCTCTCGCACAGATACGCAGTATTTT. Based on the CDR3 plus reference TRBV11-2 and TRBJ2-3, the full variable domain is EAGVAQSPRYKIIEKRQSVAFWCNPISGHATLYWYQQILGQGPKLLIQFQNNGVVDDSQLPKDRFSAERLKGVDSTLKIQPAKLEDSAVYLCASSRTSGGSRTDTQYFGPGTRLTVL.

The rearrangement links TRBV30 to TRBJ2-7; D possibly corresponds to TRBD2 (7 bases). Germline values: CDR1 GTSNPN, CDR2 SVGIG (reference sequence). V lost 4 bases and J lost 4, with 17 bases in between. This CDR3 comprises 14 residues. The chain's CDR3 is CAWNLRGGGYEQYF. The CDR3 bases are TGTGCCTGGAACTTAAGGGGGGGCGGATACGAGCAGTACTTC.

V and J are TRBV5-1 and TRBJ2-5, with 11 nucleotides matching TRBD1. This CDR3 region has 22 residues. Per germline, CDR1 SGHRS and CDR2 YFSETQ. V lost 0 bases and J lost 5; bases outside the gene matches: 24. The CDR3 sequence is CASSLATLRDIVGTGGFETQYF. As DNA, the CDR3 is TGCGCCAGCAGCTTGGCAACTCTCCGGGACATTGTGGGGACAGGGGGTTTTGAGACCCAGTACTTC.

The chain employs TRBV5-1 and TRBJ2-3, with 9 positions matching TRBD2. With 0 bases clipped from V and 5 bases from J, the junction kept 7 bases outside the gene matches. CDR1 is SGHRS, CDR2 YFSETQ, per germline. The CDR3 contains 16 residues. CDR3: CASSLALRGGQDTQYF. The CDR3 DNA reads as TGCGCCAGCAGCTTGGCTTTGCGGGGGGGCCAAGATACGCAGTATTTT.

The V and J genes are TRBV3-1 (or the pseudogene TRBV3-2) and TRBJ2-3; 7 nucleotides line up with TRBD2. The CDR3 loop spans 15 amino acids. The V gene's germline CDR1 is LGHDT and CDR2 YNNKEL (reference sequence). The junction had 3 bases not matched to a gene; V was cut back by 0 bases and J by 3 bases. The CDR3 is CASSQDYGGTDTQYF. Written as DNA, the CDR3 is TGTGCCAGCAGCCAAGATTACGGGGGGACAGATACGCAGTATTTT.

The genes are TRBV27 and TRBJ1-5, with D possibly being TRBD1 (5 bases). Trimming cost V 6 bases and J 3 bases, with 21 bases left between them. This CDR3 region has 17 residues. CDR1 is MNHEY, CDR2 SMNVEV, per germline (reference sequence). CDR3 region: CASSEGVLSRLNQPQHF. Here the CDR3 DNA reads TGTGCCAGCAGCGAAGGGGTCCTAAGTAGGCTCAATCAGCCCCAGCATTTT.